The TCR beta chain described here comes from a study of T cells in Graves' hyperthyroidism and ophthalmopathy. Study conclusions and caveats: Blood also held most thyroid clonotypes expanded beyond 0.001.

Amplification yielded TCR beta CDR3 regions, with RNA transcripts as the source. The HTBI primer set was used in a first-round RT-PCR of the TCR CDR3. TCRdb re-called the multiplex PCR reads with MiXCR, one entry per CDR3 protein. The table includes about 590,000 distinct CDR3 sequences, about a sixth detected once. On this clonotype: Its antigen is currently unknown.

Germline trimming cut 2 bases from V and 8 bases from J; bases unmatched to any gene: 2. This CDR3 has 13 amino acids. In germline, CDR1 is MGHDK, CDR2 SYGVNS. An absence of ophthalmopathy progression within 18 months meant stable Graves' hyperthyroidism. The receptor was isolated from a woman in her 30s with Graves' hyperthyroidism. The chain employs TRBV25-1 and TRBJ2-1; TRBD2 matches at 8 bases. Sequencing input: blood. The CDR3 DNA sequence: TGTGCCAGCAGTGAAGGCGGGGGGCATGAGCAGTTCTTC. Amino acids: CASSEGGGHEQFF.